This TCR beta chain was identified during a study of cytomegalovirus exposure and HLA in healthy donors. Study-level information: Findings of an earlier analysis included roughly 110 million unique TCR beta sequences from 190 million or so T cells.

Whole-study results and caveats: It has been reported that TCR beta sequences accurately predicted the HLA-A and HLA-B alleles of most subjects. About 87% or about 30% of the time was how often most TCR beta V segments were productive, according to an earlier analysis. Later analysis showed TCR association rates varying by HLA locus, highest for DRB1 and lowest for HLA-C.

Regarding this clone: Its specificity is unknown.

The CDR3 is 15 amino acids. Germline V gives CDR1 MGHRA, CDR2 YSYEKL. V lost 1 base and J lost 0, with 10 bases in between. Both 60 Vbeta primers and 13 Jbeta primers went into the PCR. Some clones are missing from TCRdb's copy, which holds only in-frame ones; the method was immunoSEQ multiplex PCR. Of 200,000 to 300,000 clones listed, approximately 85% are singletons. Sequencing was performed on PBMCs. The clonotype was recovered from a woman in her thirties or forties in good health and CMV-seropositive. V and J are TRBV4-1 and TRBJ2-7; D gene unclear. DNA for the CDR3: TGCGCCAGCAGCCAAGTGACTGGAAGCTCCTACGAGCAGTACTTC. Encoded protein: CASSQVTGSSYEQYF.